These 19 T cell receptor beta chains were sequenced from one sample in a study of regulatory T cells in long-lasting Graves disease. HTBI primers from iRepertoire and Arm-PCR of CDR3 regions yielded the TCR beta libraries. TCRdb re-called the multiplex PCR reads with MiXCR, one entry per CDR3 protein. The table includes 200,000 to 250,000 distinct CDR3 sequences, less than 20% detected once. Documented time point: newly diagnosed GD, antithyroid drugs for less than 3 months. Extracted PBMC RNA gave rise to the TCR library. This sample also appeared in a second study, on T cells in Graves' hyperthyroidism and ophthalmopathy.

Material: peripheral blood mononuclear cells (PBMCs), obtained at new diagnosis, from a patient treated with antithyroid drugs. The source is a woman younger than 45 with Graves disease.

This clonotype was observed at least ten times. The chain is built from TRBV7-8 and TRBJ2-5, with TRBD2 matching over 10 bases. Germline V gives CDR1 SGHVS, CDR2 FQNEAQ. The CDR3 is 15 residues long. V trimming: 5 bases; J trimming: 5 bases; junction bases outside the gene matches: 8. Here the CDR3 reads CASSASGRAGETQYF. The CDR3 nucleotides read TGTGCCAGCAGCGCGAGCGGGAGGGCCGGGGAGACCCAGTACTTC.

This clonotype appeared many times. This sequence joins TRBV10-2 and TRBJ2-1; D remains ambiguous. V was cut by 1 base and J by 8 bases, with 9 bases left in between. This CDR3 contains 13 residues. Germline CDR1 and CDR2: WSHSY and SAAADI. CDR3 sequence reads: CASSEYGRHEQFF. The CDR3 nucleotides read TGCGCCAGCAGTGAGTATGGACGGCATGAGCAGTTCTTC.

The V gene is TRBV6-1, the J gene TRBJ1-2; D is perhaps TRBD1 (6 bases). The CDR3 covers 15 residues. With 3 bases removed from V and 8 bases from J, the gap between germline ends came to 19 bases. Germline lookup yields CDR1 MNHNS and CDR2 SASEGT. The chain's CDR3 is CASSDYRAVSGGYTF. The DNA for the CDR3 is TGTGCCAGCAGTGATTACAGGGCGGTGAGTGGAGGCTACACCTTC.

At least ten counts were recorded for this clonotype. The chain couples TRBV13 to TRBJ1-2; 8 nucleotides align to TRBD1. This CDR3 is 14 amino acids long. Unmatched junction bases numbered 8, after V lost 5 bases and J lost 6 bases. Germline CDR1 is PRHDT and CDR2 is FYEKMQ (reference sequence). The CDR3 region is CASSEGTGQHGYTF. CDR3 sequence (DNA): TGTGCCAGCAGCGAAGGGACAGGACAACATGGCTACACCTTC.

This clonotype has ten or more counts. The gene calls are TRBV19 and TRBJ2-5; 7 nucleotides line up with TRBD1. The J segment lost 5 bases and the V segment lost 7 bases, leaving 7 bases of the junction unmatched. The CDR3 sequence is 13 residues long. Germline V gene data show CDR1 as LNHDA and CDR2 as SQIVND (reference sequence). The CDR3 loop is CASKGGGWETQYF. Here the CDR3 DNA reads TGTGCCAGTAAAGGGGGCGGATGGGAGACCCAGTACTTC.

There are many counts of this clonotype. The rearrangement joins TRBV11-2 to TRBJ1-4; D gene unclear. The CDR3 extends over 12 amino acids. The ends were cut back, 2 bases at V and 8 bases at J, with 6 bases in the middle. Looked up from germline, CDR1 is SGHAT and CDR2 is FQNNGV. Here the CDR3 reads CASSLTREKLFF. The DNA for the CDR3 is TGTGCCAGCAGCTTAACACGGGAAAAACTGTTTTTT. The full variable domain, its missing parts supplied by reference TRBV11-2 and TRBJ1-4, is EAGVAQSPRYKIIEKRQSVAFWCNPISGHATLYWYQQILGQGPKLLIQFQNNGVVDDSQLPKDRFSAERLKGVDSTLKIQPAKLEDSAVYLCASSLTREKLFFGSGTQLSVL.

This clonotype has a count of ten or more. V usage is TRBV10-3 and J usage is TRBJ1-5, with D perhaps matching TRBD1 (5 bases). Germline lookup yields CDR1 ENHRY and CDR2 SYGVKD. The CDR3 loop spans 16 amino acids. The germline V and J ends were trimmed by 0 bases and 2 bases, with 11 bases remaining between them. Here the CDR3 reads CAISESGGSGNQPQHF. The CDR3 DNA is TGTGCCATCAGTGAGTCGGGGGGATCGGGCAATCAGCCCCAGCATTTT.

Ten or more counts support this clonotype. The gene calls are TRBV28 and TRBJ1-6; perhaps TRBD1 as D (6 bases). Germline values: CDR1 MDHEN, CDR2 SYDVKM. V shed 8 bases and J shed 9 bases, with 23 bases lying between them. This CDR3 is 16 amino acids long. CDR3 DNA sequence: TGTGCCAGCCGCACTCTGATGGGGACAACGGTTTCACCCCTCCACTTT. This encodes CASRTLMGTTVSPLHF.

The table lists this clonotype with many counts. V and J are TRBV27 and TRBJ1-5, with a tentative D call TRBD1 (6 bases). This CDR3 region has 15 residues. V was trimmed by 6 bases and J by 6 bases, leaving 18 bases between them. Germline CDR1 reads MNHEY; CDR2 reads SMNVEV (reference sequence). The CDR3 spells CASRRSSQGTQPQHF. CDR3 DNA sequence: TGTGCCAGCAGGCGAAGCTCCCAGGGGACTCAGCCCCAGCATTTT.

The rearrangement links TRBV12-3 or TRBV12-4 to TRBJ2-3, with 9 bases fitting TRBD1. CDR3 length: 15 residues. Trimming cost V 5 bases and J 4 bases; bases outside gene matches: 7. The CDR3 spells CASSQQGAKSDTQYF. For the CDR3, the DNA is TGTGCCAGCAGTCAACAGGGGGCGAAATCAGATACGCAGTATTTT.

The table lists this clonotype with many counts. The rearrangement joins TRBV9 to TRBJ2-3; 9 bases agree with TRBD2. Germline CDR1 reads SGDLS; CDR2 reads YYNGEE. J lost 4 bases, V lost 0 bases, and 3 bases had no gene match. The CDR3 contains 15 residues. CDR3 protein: CASSVGGRAADTQYF. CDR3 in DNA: TGTGCCAGCAGCGTAGGCGGGAGGGCGGCAGATACGCAGTATTTT. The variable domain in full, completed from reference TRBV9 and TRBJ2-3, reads DSGVTQTPKHLITATGQRVTLRCSPRSGDLSVYWYQQSLDQGLQFLIQYYNGEERAKGNILERFSAQQFPDLHSELNLSSLELGDSALYFCASSVGGRAADTQYFGPGTRLTVL.

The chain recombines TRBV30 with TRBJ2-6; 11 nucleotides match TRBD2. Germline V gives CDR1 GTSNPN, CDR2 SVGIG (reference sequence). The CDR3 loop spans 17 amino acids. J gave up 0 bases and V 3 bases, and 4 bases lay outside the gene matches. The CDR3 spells CAWRLSGGASGANVLTF. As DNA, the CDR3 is TGTGCCTGGAGACTTAGCGGGGGGGCCTCTGGGGCCAACGTCCTGACTTTC. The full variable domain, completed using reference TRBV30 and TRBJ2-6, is SQTIHQWPATLVQPVGSPLSLECTVEGTSNPNLYWYRQAAGRGLQLLFYSVGIGQISSEVPQNLSASRPQDRQFILSSKKLLLSDSGFYLCAWRLSGGASGANVLTFGAGSRLTVL.

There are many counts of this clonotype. The CDR3 protein is CASSAQGIGNQPQHF. As DNA, the CDR3 is TGTGCCAGCAGTGCTCAGGGAATCGGCAATCAGCCCCAGCATTTT. The V and J genes are TRBV2 and TRBJ1-5; the D gene is possibly TRBD1 (5 bases). From germline, CDR1 is SNHLY and CDR2 FYNNEI. With 4 bases removed from V and 2 bases from J, the gap between germline ends came to 12 bases. The CDR3 length is 15 residues.

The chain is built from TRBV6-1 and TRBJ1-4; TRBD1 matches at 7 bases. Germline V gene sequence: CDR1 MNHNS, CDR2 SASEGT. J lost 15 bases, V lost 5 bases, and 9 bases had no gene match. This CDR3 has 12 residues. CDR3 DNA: TGTGCCAGCAGTCTAGTACAGACAGGGTTGTTTTTT. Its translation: CASSLVQTGLFF.

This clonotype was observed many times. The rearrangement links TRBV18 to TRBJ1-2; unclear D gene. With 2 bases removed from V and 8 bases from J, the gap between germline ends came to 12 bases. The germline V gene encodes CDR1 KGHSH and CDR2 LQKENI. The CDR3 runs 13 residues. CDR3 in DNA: TGTGCCAGCTCACCATCCTCAGTCCGGGGCTACACCTTC. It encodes CASSPSSVRGYTF.

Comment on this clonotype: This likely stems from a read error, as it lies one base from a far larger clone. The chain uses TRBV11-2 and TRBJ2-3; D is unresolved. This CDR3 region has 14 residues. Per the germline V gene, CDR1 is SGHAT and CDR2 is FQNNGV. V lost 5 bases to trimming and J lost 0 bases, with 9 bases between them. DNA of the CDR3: TGTGCCAGCAGCCAAGGCCGTAGCACAGATACGCAGTATTTT. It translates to CASSQGRSTDTQYF.

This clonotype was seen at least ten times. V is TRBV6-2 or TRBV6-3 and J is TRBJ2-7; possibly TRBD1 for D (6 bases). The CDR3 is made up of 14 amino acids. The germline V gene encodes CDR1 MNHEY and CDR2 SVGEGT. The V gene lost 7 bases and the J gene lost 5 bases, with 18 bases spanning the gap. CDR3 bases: TGTGCCAGCAAATCCCAGGACAGAGGGCACGAGCAGTACTTC. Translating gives CASKSQDRGHEQYF.

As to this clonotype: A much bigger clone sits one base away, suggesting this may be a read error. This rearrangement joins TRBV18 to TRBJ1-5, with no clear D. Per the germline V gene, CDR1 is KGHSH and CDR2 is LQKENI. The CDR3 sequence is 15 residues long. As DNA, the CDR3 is TGTGCCAGCTCACCGACGGAATATAGCAATCTGCCCCAGCATTTT. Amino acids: CASSPTEYSNLPQHF.

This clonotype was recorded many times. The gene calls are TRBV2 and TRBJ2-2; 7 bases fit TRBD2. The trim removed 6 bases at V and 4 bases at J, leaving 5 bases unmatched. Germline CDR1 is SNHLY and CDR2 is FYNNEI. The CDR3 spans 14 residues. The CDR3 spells CASRTGTITGELFF. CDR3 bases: TGTGCCAGCAGGACCGGGACTATCACCGGGGAGCTGTTTTTT.